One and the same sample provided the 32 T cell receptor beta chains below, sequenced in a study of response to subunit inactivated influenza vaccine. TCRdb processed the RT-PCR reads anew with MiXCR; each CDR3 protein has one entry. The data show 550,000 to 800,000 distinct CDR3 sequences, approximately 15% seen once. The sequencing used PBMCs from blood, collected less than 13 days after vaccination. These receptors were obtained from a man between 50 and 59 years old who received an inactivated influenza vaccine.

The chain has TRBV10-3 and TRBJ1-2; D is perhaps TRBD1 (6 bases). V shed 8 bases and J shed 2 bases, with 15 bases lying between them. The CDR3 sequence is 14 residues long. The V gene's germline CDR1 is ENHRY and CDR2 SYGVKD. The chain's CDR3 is CAIHGQNGNYGYTF. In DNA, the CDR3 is TGTGCCATCCACGGACAGAATGGGAACTATGGCTACACCTTC.

CDR3 DNA: TGCAGTGCTAGAGTCTGGGCCGGGGAGCTGTTTTTT. It yields the protein CSARVWAGELFF. This chain connects TRBV20-1 to TRBJ2-2; D unresolved. CDR1 and CDR2 (germline): DFQATT, SNEGSKA (reference sequence). The CDR3 loop spans 12 amino acids. V was cut by 1 base and J by 6 bases, with 6 bases left in between.

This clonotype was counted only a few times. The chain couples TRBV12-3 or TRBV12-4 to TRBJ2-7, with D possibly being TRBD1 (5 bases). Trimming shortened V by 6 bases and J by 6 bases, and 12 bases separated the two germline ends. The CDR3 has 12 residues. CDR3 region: CASRSTGSEQYF. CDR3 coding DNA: TGTGCCAGCAGATCAACAGGTTCCGAGCAGTACTTC.

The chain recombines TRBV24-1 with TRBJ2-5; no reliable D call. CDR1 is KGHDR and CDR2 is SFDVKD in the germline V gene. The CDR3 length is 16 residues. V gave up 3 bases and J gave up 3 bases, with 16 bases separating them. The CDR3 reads CATSDGSWARKETQYF. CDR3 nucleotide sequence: TGTGCCACCAGTGATGGGTCCTGGGCGAGGAAAGAGACCCAGTACTTC.

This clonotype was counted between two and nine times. The chain's CDR3 is CATSRDKLGSYEQYF. In DNA form, the CDR3 reads TGTGCCACCAGCAGAGATAAGCTTGGTAGCTACGAGCAGTACTTC. V and J are TRBV15 and TRBJ2-7; D is unclear. CDR1 is LNHNV and CDR2 is YYDKDF in the germline V gene (reference sequence). This CDR3 has 15 residues. V was shortened by 0 bases and J by 3 bases, with 12 bases between the two germline ends.

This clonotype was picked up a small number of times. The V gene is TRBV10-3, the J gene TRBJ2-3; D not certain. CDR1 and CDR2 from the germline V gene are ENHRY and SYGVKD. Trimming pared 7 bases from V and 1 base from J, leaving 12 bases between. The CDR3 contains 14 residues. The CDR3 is CAIKDTIGTDTQYF. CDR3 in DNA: TGTGCCATCAAAGACACAATTGGCACAGATACGCAGTATTTT.

The DNA of the CDR3 is TGTGCCAGCGGCGTAAGACGCGGGGGATCCTACAATGAGCAGTTCTTC. Translation gives CASGVRRGGSYNEQFF. The chain recombines TRBV3-1 with TRBJ2-1; 7 bases align to TRBD2. There are 16 residues in the CDR3. From germline, CDR1 is LGHDT and CDR2 YNNKEL (reference sequence). Unmatched junction bases numbered 11, after V lost 8 bases and J lost 1 base.

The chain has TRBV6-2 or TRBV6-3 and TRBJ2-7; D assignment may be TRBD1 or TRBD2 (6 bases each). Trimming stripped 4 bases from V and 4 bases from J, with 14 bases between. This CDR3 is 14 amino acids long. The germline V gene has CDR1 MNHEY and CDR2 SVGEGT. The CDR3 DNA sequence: TGTGCCAGCAGTTCCCTAGGGGGGCTTTACGAGCAGTACTTC. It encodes CASSSLGGLYEQYF.

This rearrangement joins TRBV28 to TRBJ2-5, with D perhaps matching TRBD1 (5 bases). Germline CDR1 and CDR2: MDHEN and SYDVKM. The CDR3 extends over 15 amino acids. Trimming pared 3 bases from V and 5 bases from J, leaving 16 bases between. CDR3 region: CASSFSGRVDETQYF. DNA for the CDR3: TGTGCCAGCAGTTTTTCCGGCAGGGTAGACGAGACCCAGTACTTC.

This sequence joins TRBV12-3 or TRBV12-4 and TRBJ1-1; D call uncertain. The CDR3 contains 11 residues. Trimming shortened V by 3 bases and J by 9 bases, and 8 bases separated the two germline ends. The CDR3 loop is CASSFGSQAFF. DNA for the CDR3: TGTGCCAGCAGTTTCGGAAGTCAAGCTTTCTTT.

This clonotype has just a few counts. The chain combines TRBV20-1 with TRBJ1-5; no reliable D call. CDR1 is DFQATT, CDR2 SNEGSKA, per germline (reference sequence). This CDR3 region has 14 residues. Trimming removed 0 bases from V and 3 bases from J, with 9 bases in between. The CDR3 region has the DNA TGCAGTGCTAGAGATCAGCAGAACAATCAGCCCCAGCATTTT. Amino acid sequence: CSARDQQNNQPQHF.

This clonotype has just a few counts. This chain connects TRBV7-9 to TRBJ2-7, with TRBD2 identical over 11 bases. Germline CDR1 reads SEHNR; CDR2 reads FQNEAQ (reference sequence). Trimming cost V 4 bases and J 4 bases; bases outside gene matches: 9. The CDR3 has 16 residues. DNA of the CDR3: TGTGCCAGCAGCTCGGGATGGGGACTAGCGGAGTACGAGCAGTACTTC. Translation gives CASSSGWGLAEYEQYF.

CDR3 sequence (DNA): TGTGCCAGCAGCCTTGACCCTGGGCTTACTTACGAGCAGTACTTC. As protein: CASSLDPGLTYEQYF. The genes are TRBV9 and TRBJ2-7; D not resolved. V was shortened by 4 bases and J by 4 bases, with 18 bases between the two germline ends. CDR1 is SGDLS and CDR2 is YYNGEE in the germline V gene. The CDR3 runs to 15 residues.

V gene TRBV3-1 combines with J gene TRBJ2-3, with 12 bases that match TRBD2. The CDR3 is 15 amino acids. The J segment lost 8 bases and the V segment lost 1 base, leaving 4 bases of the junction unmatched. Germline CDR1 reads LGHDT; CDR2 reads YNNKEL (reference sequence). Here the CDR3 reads CASSQASGGATTQYF. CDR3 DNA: TGTGCCAGCAGCCAAGCTAGCGGGGGGGCTACTACGCAGTATTTT.

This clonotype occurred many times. The CDR3 region has the DNA TGTGCCAGCAGCCGCGGGGGGGACGCCGGGGAGCTGTTTTTT. The encoded protein is CASSRGGDAGELFF. This sequence joins TRBV6-2 or TRBV6-3 and TRBJ2-2; 9 bases map to TRBD2. CDR1 and CDR2 from the germline V gene are MNHEY and SVGEGT. V lost 6 bases to trimming and J lost 6 bases; unmatched junction nucleotides: 5. CDR3 length: 14 amino acids.

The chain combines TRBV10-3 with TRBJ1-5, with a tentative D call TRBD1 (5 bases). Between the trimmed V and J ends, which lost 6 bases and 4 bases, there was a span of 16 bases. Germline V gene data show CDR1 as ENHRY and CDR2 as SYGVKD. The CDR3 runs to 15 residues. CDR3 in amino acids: CAISDTLQGNQPQHF. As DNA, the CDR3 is TGTGCCATCAGCGACACCCTCCAGGGTAATCAGCCCCAGCATTTT.

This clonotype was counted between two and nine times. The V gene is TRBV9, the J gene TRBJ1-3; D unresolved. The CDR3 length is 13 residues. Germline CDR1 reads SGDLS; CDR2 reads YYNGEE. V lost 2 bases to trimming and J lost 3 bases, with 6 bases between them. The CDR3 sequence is CASSVDHGNTIYF. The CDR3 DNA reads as TGTGCCAGCAGCGTCGACCATGGAAACACCATATATTTT.

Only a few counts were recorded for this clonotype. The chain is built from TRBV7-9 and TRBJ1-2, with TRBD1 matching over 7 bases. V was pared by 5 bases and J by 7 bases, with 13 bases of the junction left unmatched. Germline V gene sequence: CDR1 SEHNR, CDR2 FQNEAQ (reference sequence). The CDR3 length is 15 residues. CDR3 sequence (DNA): TGTGCCAGCAGCACCCAACAGGGGTTCAGAACTGGCTACACCTTC. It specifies CASSTQQGFRTGYTF. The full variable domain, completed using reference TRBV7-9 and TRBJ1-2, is DTGVSQNPRHKITKRGQNVTFRCDPISEHNRLYWYRQTLGQGPEFLTYFQNEAQLEKSRLLSDRFSAERPKGSFSTLEIQRTEQGDSAMYLCASSTQQGFRTGYTFGSGTRLTVV.

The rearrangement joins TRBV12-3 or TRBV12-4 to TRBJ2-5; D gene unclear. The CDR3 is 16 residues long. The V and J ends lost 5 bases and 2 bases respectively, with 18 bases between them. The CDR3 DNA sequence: TGTGCCAGCAGTAAATCACACTACTGGAATCAAGAGACCCAGTACTTC. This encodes CASSKSHYWNQETQYF.

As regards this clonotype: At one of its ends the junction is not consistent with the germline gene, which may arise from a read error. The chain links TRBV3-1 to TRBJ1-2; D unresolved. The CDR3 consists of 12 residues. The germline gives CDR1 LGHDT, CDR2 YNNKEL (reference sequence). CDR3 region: CASSQSRSSLSF. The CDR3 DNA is TGTGCCAGCAGCCAATCTCGCAGTTCCCTTTCCTTC.

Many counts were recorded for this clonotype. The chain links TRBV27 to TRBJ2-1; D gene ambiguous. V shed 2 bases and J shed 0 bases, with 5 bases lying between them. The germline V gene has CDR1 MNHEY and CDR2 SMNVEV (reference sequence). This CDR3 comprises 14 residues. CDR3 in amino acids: CASSLLDSYNEQFF. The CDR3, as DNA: TGTGCCAGCAGTTTACTGGACTCCTACAATGAGCAGTTCTTC.

The CDR3 sequence is CASSGWGGEAFF. CDR3 nucleotide sequence: TGTGCCAGCAGTGGGTGGGGAGGGGAAGCTTTCTTT. The chain is built from TRBV25-1 and TRBJ1-1; D is ambiguous. Germline V gene lookup returns CDR1 MGHDK and CDR2 SYGVNS. With 4 bases removed from V and 8 bases from J, the gap between germline ends came to 11 bases. The CDR3 is made up of 12 amino acids.

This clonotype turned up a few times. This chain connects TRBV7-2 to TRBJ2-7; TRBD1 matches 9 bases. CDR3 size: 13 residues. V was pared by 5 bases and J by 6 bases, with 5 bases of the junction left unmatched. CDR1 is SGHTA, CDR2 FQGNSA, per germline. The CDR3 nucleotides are TGTGCCAGCAGCCTCAGACAGGGGGTCGAGCAGTACTTC. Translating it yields CASSLRQGVEQYF.

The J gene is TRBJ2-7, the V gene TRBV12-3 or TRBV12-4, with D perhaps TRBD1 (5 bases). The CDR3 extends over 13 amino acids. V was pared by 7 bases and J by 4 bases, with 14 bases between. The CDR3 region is CASKRTPLYEQYF. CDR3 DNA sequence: TGTGCCAGCAAGAGGACACCCCTTTACGAGCAGTACTTC.

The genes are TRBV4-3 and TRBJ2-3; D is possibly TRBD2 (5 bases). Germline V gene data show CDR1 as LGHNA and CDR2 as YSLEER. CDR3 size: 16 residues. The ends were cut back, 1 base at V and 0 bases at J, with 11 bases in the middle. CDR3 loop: CASSQGRGRSTDTQYF. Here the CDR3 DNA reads TGCGCCAGCAGCCAAGGCCGGGGTAGAAGCACAGATACGCAGTATTTT.

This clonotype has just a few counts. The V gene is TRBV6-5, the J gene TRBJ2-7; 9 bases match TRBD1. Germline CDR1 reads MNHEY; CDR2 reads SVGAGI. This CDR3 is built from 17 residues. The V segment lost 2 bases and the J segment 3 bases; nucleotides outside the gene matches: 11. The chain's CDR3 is CASSYRNTGTGIYEQYF. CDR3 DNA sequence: TGTGCCAGCAGTTACCGAAACACCGGGACAGGGATCTACGAGCAGTACTTC.

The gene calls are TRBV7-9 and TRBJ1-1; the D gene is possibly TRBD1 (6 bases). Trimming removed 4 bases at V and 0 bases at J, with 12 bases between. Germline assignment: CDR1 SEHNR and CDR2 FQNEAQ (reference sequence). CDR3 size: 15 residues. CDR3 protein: CASSSRTEVNTEAFF. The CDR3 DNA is TGTGCCAGCAGCTCCAGGACAGAGGTGAACACTGAAGCTTTCTTT.

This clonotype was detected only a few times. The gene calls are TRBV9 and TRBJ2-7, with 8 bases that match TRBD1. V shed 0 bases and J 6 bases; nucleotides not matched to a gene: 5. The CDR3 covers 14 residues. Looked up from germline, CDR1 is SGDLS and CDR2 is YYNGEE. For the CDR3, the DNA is TGTGCCAGCAGCGTAGCATCAGGGGGCGGCGAGCAGTACTTC. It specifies CASSVASGGGEQYF.

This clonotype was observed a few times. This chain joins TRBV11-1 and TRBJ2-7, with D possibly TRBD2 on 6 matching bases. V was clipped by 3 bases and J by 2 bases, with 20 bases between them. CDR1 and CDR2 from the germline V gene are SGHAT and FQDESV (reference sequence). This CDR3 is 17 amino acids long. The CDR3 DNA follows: TGTGCCAGCAGCTTCATAACCCCCGCGGGACGGACCTACGAGCAGTACTTC. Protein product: CASSFITPAGRTYEQYF.

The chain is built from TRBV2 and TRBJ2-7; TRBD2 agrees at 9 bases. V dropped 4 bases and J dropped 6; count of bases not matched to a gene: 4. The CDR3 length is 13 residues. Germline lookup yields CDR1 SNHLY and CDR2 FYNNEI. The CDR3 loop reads CASSGGRGGEQYF. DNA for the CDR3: TGTGCCAGCAGTGGCGGGAGGGGAGGCGAGCAGTACTTC. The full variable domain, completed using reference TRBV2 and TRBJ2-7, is EPEVTQTPSHQVTQMGQEVILRCVPISNHLYFYWYRQILGQKVEFLVSFYNNEISEKSEIFDDQFSVERPDGSNFTLKIRSTKLEDSAMYFCASSGGRGGEQYFGPGTRLTVT.

CDR3 DNA: TGTGCCAGCAGTTTTTTTAGAGGGGGCACGGGGTACAATGAGCAGTTCTTC. Translating gives CASSFFRGGTGYNEQFF. This chain uses TRBV12-3 or TRBV12-4 with TRBJ2-1; 7 bases are shared with TRBD1. J gave up 4 bases and V 3 bases, and 12 bases lay outside the gene matches. This CDR3 is 17 amino acids long.

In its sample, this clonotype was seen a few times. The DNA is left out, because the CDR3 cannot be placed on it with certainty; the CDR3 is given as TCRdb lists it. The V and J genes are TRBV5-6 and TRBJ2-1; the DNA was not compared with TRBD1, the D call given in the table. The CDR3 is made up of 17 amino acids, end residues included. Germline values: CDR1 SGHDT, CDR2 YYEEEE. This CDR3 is CASSLVSGQGMANEQFF.